This paragraph covers one T cell receptor (beta chain) sequence. The source of the sample is a study of T cell responses to AZD1222 COVID-19 vaccine. TCRdb keeps only in-frame clones here, not all; method: immunoSEQ multiplex PCR. The repertoire consists of roughly 130,000 clones, with approximately 94% occurring once and the leading ten covering approximately 6.3%. The V gene's germline CDR1 is MNHEY and CDR2 SVGAGI. V lost 7 bases and J 10 bases, leaving 22 bases between the germline ends. This CDR3 comprises 14 residues. The sequencing used peripheral blood, collected on day 0 of AZD1222 vaccination. The chain joins TRBV6-5 to TRBJ1-2, with D possibly TRBD1 on 5 matching bases. This receptor was identified in an adult in good health. CDR3 in DNA: TGTGCCAGCATTGTCCCGGGACTAGTCGGCAACTACACCTTC. Amino acids: CASIVPGLVGNYTF.